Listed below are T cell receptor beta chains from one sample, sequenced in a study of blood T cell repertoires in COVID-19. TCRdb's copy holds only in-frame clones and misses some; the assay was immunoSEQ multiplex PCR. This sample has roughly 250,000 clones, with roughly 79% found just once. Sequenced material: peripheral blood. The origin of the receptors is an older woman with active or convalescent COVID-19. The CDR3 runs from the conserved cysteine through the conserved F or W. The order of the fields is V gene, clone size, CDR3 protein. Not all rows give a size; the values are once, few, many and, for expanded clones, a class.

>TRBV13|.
CASSWGDRSNTGELFF
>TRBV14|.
CASSQGRRGITGELFF
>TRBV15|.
CATGPWRADTQYF
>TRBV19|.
CASKAQGIMETQYF
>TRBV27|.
CASSFTGTSFGYTF
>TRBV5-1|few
CASRVRGLSNEKLFF
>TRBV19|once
CASSSWGWDEKLFF
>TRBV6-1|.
CASSGQDRRNLQLSYTF
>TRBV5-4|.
CASSTGGRNTGELFF
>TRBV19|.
CASSASGGPLDEQYF
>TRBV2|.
CASIADSYNSPLHF
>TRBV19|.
CASGEAFFSGNTIYF
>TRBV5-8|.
CASRPRGYNEQFF
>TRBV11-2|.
CASNGAGDTQYF
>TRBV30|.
CAGGRGYTF
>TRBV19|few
CASSTRQGAGGYTF
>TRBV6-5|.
CASSHRDRGDNEQFF
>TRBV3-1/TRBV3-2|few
CASSSPYGYYEQYF
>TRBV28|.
CASSFKGQASYEQYF
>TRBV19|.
CASSPTRQNPPRLTYEQYF
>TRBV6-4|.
CASRKDRGTEAFF
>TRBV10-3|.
CAIRGVSGNTIYF
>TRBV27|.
CASSLDNRGLGEKLFF
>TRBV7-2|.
CASSLLVQGEQFF
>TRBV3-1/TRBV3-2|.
CASSHLTGSGGYTF
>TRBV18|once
CASSPNNANQPQHF
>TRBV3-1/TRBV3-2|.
CASSQAGTGGAQPQHF
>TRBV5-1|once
CASSSPGLGVGLAETQYF
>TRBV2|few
CASSNEGEQYF
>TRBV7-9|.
CASSLLRWGQGEKLFF
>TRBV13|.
CASSLGSRLGGDTEAFF
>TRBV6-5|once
CATVSLVSSPLHF
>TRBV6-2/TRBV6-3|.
CASSYLQGWQGSETQYF
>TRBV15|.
CATSRSLSLRGPDTEAFF
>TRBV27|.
CASSLGTGAYNEQFF
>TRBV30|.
CAWSVGGEGRNTEAFF
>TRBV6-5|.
CASSYMEGTEAFF
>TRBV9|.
CASSARTGGESPLHF
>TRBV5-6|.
CASSLDRGAHTEAFF
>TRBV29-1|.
CSTMTGSSGANVLTF
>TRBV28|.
CASSSVLETQYF
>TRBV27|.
CASSSITGELFF